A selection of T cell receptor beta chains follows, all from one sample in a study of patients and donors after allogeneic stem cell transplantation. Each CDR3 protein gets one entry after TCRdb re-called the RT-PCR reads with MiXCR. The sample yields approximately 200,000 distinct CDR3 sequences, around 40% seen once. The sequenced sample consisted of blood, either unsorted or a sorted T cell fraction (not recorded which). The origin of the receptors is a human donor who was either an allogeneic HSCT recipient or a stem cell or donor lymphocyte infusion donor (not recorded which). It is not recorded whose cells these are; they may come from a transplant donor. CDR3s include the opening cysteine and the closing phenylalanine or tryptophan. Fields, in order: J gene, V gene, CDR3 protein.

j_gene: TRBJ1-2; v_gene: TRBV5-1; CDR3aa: CASSSQGQPSYGYTF
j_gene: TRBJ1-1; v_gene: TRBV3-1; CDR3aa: CASSQGVNTEAFF
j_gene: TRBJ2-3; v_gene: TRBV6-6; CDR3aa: CASSYSTGTGGADTQYF
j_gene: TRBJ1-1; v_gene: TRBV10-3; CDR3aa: CAISEHSEGTEAFF
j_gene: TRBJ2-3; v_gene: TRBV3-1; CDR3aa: CASSLRRRTSTDTQYF
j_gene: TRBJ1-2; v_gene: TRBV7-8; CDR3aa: CASSPRGIGYTF
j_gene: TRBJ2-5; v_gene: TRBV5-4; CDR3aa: CASRTSGRYQETQYF
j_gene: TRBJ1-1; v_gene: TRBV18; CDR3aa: CASSPGQGALGMNTEAFF
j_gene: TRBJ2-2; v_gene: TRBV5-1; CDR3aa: CASSRTGWRELFF
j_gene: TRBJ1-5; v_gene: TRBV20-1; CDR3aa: CSARVPEVPNQPQHF
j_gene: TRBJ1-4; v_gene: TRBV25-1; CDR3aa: CASALGQGALGANEKLFF
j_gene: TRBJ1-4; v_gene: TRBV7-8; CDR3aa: CASSLGTAIEKLFF
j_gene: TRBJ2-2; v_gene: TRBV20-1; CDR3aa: CSARDVASGGRDTGELFF
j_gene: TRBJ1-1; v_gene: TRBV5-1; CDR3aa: CASSLQTAMNTEAFF
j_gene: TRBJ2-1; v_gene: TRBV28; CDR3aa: CASTHGGAFNEQFF
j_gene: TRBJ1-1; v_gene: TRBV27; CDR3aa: CASSYANFRGNTEAFF
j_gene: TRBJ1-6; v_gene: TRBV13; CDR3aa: CASSPRTGGNSPLHF
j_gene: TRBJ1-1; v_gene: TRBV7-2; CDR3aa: CASSLLGETEAFF
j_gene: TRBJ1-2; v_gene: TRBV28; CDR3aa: CASRKNGYTF
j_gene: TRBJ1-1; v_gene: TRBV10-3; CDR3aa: CATQEGKGMNTEAFF
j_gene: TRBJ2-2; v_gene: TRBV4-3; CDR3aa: CASKFTGGEGGELFF
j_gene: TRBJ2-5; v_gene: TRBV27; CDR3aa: CASRGTGEETQYF
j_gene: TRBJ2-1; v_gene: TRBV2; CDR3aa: CASSAGLAGSEQFF
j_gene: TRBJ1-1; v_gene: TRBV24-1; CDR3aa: CATSDPDSVGAFF
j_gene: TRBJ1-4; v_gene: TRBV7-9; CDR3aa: CASSFTSIGPEGKLFF
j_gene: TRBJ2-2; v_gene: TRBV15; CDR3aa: CATSGNSGELFF
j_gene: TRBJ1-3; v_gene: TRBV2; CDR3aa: CASSERAVLNTIYF
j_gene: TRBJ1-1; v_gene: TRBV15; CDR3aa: CATSLDRGLTEAFF